The 31 T cell receptor beta chains listed next were all sequenced from one sample in a study of T cell changes during pregnancy in multiple sclerosis. Produced via immunoSEQ multiplex PCR; TCRdb's table is partial and in-frame only. Among more than 20,000 clones listed, around 85% were seen once. Material: CD8+ T cells from peripheral blood mononuclear cells, obtained in the first trimester of pregnancy. Receptors originate from a female donor in good health, enrolled as a control in a pregnancy study.

The chain recombines TRBV9 with TRBJ2-2, with D possibly being TRBD1 (6 bases). Trimming shortened V by 4 bases and J by 4 bases, and 23 bases separated the two germline ends. The CDR3 is 18 amino acids. Germline V CDR1 and CDR2: SGDLS, YYNGEE. CDR3 residues: CASSLRTAPWLGTGELFF. The DNA of the CDR3 is TGTGCCAGCAGCCTTAGGACAGCTCCTTGGTTGGGCACCGGGGAGCTGTTTTTT.

This chain joins TRBV6-6 and TRBJ2-7, with D possibly matching TRBD2 (5 bases). The CDR3 length is 15 residues. The V end lost 6 bases, the J end lost 3 bases, and 18 bases lay between the germline ends. The germline CDR1 and CDR2 sequences are MNHNY and SVGAGI (reference sequence). Here the CDR3 DNA reads TGTGCCAGCAGCCGGTCTGCAGGTCGGGACTACGAGCAGTACTTC. Its translation: CASSRSAGRDYEQYF.

This sequence joins TRBV7-6 and TRBJ2-1, with D perhaps TRBD1 (6 bases). The V end lost 1 base, the J end lost 4 bases, and 11 bases lay between the germline ends. Germline lookup yields CDR1 SGHVS and CDR2 FNYEAQ. The CDR3 contains 15 residues. The CDR3 nucleotides read TGTGCCAGCAGCTTAGGCGCAGGGGCGTACAATGAGCAGTTCTTC. It specifies CASSLGAGAYNEQFF.

The genes are TRBV30 and TRBJ2-7; tentatively, D is TRBD1 (6 bases). Germline CDR1 GTSNPN, CDR2 SVGIG (reference sequence). This CDR3 spans 16 amino acids. Trimming removed 2 bases from V and 9 bases from J, with 26 bases in between. CDR3 residues: CAWSIEIWTALGGQYF. The CDR3 bases are TGTGCCTGGAGTATCGAAATCTGGACAGCCCTAGGAGGGCAGTACTTC.

The rearrangement uses TRBV7-8 and TRBJ2-2; the match to TRBD2 covers 10 bases. Losses at the gene ends were 4 bases for V and 4 bases for J; bases not matched to a gene: 6. Germline assignment: CDR1 SGHVS and CDR2 FQNEAQ. The CDR3 extends over 16 amino acids. This chain's CDR3 is CASSSLAGVLTGELFF. The CDR3, as DNA: TGTGCCAGCAGCTCCCTAGCGGGAGTTCTCACCGGGGAGCTGTTTTTT.

Only a few counts were recorded for this clone. The chain is built from TRBV6-5 and TRBJ2-7; 9 nucleotides agree with TRBD1. The J segment lost 6 bases and the V segment lost 8 bases, leaving 11 bases of the junction unmatched. Germline CDR1 reads MNHEY; CDR2 reads SVGAGI. The CDR3 has 14 amino acids. For the CDR3, the DNA is TGTGCCAGCGGGGCGGGACAGGGTCTGTTCGAGCAGTACTTC. Its protein product is CASGAGQGLFEQYF.

J is TRBJ1-5 and V is TRBV28; tentative D call: TRBD1 (6 bases). There are 17 residues in the CDR3. Germline V CDR1 and CDR2: MDHEN, SYDVKM. V dropped 4 bases and J dropped 0 bases, with 16 bases sitting between them. CDR3 DNA: TGTGCCAGCAGTTCGCTAACAGGGTTCGCTAGCAATCAGCCCCAGCATTTT. Translating it yields CASSSLTGFASNQPQHF. Supplemented by reference TRBV28 and TRBJ1-5, the full variable domain reads DVKVTQSSRYLVKRTGEKVFLECVQDMDHENMFWYRQDPGLGLRLIYFSYDVKMKEKGDIPEGYSVSREKKERFSLILESASTNQTSMYLCASSSLTGFASNQPQHFGDGTRLSIL.

This clone was found once. Other nucleotide sequences from this sample produce the same CDR3. This sequence joins TRBV28 and TRBJ2-1; TRBD2 aligns across 7 bases. The germline gives CDR1 MDHEN, CDR2 SYDVKM. The V gene end was trimmed by 2 bases and the J gene end by 5 bases; junction bases not matched to a gene: 6. The CDR3 is 15 amino acids. CDR3 in amino acids: CASSLDGRRDNEQFF. The CDR3 DNA follows: TGTGCCAGCAGTTTAGACGGGAGGAGGGACAATGAGCAGTTCTTC.

The chain has TRBV9 and TRBJ2-6; D is possibly TRBD1 (5 bases). CDR1 and CDR2 from the germline V gene are SGDLS and YYNGEE. Between the trimmed V and J ends, which lost 0 bases and 0 bases, there was a span of 13 bases. This CDR3 has 18 amino acids. The CDR3 region is CASSVALKGSSGANVLTF. The CDR3 region has the DNA TGTGCCAGCAGCGTAGCCTTAAAGGGGTCCTCTGGGGCCAACGTCCTGACTTTC.

The CDR3 nucleotides read TGTGCCATCAGTGAGGGGGGCCTCACCGGGGAGCTGTTTTTT. Its protein product is CAISEGGLTGELFF. The V call is TRBV10-3, the J call TRBJ2-2, with D possibly TRBD1 on 6 matching bases. Germline V lookup: CDR1 ENHRY, CDR2 SYGVKD. The CDR3 length is 14 residues. The germline V and J ends were trimmed by 2 bases and 4 bases, with 8 bases remaining between them.

The chain recombines TRBV4-3 with TRBJ1-2; 9 bases map to TRBD1. This CDR3 has 17 residues. Per the germline V gene, CDR1 is LGHNA and CDR2 is YSLEER. Trimming at V came to 0 bases and at J to 7 bases, leaving 12 bases not matched to a gene. CDR3 protein: CASSQDRDRDPAGGYTF. CDR3 DNA sequence: TGCGCCAGCAGCCAAGATCGGGACAGGGACCCGGCGGGTGGCTACACCTTC.

The rearrangement links TRBV6-6 to TRBJ1-2, with a tentative D call TRBD1 (6 bases). CDR3 length: 13 amino acids. CDR1 is MNHNY, CDR2 SVGAGI, per germline (reference sequence). V lost 6 bases, J lost 7 bases, and 15 bases lay in between. CDR3 nucleotides: TGTGCCAGCAGAGGGGGAAAATGGGGTGGCTACACCTTC. It codes for CASRGGKWGGYTF.

V and J are TRBV6-5 and TRBJ2-1; D is possibly TRBD2 (5 bases). The germline V gene has CDR1 MNHEY and CDR2 SVGAGI. The CDR3 is made up of 15 amino acids. V was pared by 2 bases and J by 1 base, with 9 bases between. CDR3 loop: CASSYGRGSYNEQFF. The CDR3 DNA sequence: TGTGCCAGCAGTTACGGCCGGGGTTCCTACAATGAGCAGTTCTTC.

The rearrangement links TRBV7-9 to TRBJ1-2; 7 positions match TRBD1. The germline gives CDR1 SEHNR, CDR2 FQNEAQ (reference sequence). J lost 3 bases, V lost 4 bases, and 2 bases had no gene match. This CDR3 has 13 amino acids. CDR3: CASSSGTDYGYTF. The CDR3 region has the DNA TGTGCCAGCAGCTCCGGGACAGACTATGGCTACACCTTC.

CDR3 residues: CASSLGDRVHEQYF. As DNA, the CDR3 is TGTGCCAGCAGCTTAGGGGACAGGGTTCACGAGCAGTACTTC. This sequence joins TRBV7-8 and TRBJ2-7, with 9 bases aligning to TRBD1. Germline CDR1 is SGHVS and CDR2 is FQNEAQ. The CDR3 covers 14 residues. The V gene end was trimmed by 1 base and the J gene end by 5 bases; junction bases not matched to a gene: 3.

The gene calls are TRBV19 and TRBJ2-2; 9 bases match TRBD1. The CDR3 loop spans 16 amino acids. V lost 7 bases and J lost 0; bases outside the gene matches: 6. Per the germline V gene, CDR1 is LNHDA and CDR2 is SQIVND (reference sequence). The DNA for the CDR3 is TGTGCCAGTACCCGGGACAGGGTGTCGAACACCGGGGAGCTGTTTTTT. Protein product: CASTRDRVSNTGELFF.

The rearrangement links TRBV5-1 to TRBJ2-5; TRBD2 matches 10 bases. Per germline, CDR1 SGHRS and CDR2 YFSETQ. The CDR3 sequence is 15 residues long. J was trimmed by 2 bases and V by 6 bases; bases with no gene match: 7. In nucleotides, the CDR3 is TGCGCCAGCACCCCTAGCGGGAGTGGTCAAGAGACCCAGTACTTC. This gives the protein CASTPSGSGQETQYF.

J is TRBJ2-1 and V is TRBV6-1, with TRBD1 matching over 9 bases. Germline values: CDR1 MNHNS, CDR2 SASEGT. J was trimmed by 6 bases and V by 2 bases; bases with no gene match: 8. This CDR3 has 16 residues. This chain's CDR3 is CASSESPRDRVNEQFF. CDR3 DNA: TGTGCCAGCAGTGAATCTCCTCGGGACAGGGTCAATGAGCAGTTCTTC.

The genes are TRBV4-2 and TRBJ2-7, with 8 nucleotides matching TRBD1. Germline V CDR1 and CDR2: LGHNA, YNFKEQ. This CDR3 region has 16 residues. The trim removed 0 bases at V and 1 base at J, leaving 5 bases unmatched. In DNA, the CDR3 is TGTGCCAGCAGCCAAGAAGGAACAGGGGGTTCCTACGAGCAGTACTTC. Its protein product is CASSQEGTGGSYEQYF.

The sample holds one count of this clone. CDR3 region: CASSEVDRAYF. CDR3 nucleotides: TGTGCCAGCAGTGAAGTGGACAGGGCCTACTTC. The genes are TRBV6-1 and TRBJ2-5; TRBD1 agrees at 8 bases. Trimming at V came to 1 base and at J to 14 bases, leaving 3 bases not matched to a gene. This CDR3 is 11 amino acids long. Germline CDR1 is MNHNS and CDR2 is SASEGT.

The chain carries TRBV9 and TRBJ2-3; D is ambiguous. Germline CDR1 reads SGDLS; CDR2 reads YYNGEE. Trimming removed 0 bases at V and 2 bases at J, with 4 bases between. This CDR3 is 13 amino acids long. In DNA form, the CDR3 reads TGTGCCAGCAGCGTAGCGTTCACAGATACGCAGTATTTT. This codes for CASSVAFTDTQYF. Combining the CDR3 with reference TRBV9 and TRBJ2-3 gives the whole variable domain DSGVTQTPKHLITATGQRVTLRCSPRSGDLSVYWYQQSLDQGLQFLIQYYNGEERAKGNILERFSAQQFPDLHSELNLSSLELGDSALYFCASSVAFTDTQYFGPGTRLTVL.

There are a few counts of this clone. The V call is TRBV6-4, the J call TRBJ2-1; 7 nucleotides match TRBD2. Germline loops: CDR1 MRHNA, CDR2 SNTAGT. The CDR3 extends over 15 amino acids. V was pared by 3 bases and J by 1 base, with 3 bases of the junction left unmatched. This CDR3 reads CASSEAAGSYNEQFF. The DNA of the CDR3 is TGTGCCAGCAGTGAAGCAGCGGGATCCTACAATGAGCAGTTCTTC.

The V and J genes are TRBV4-3 and TRBJ1-1; possibly TRBD1 for D (6 bases). Trimming removed 3 bases at V and 1 base at J, with 6 bases between. The CDR3 spans 13 residues. The germline CDR1 and CDR2 sequences are LGHNA and YSLEER. CDR3 sequence reads: CASSQTGNTEAFF. The DNA of the CDR3 is TGCGCCAGCAGCCAGACAGGGAACACTGAAGCTTTCTTT.

The genes are TRBV9 and TRBJ2-5; D possibly corresponds to TRBD1 (6 bases). Deletions cut 4 bases from V and 3 bases from J, with 16 bases between. The CDR3 totals 15 residues. Germline values: CDR1 SGDLS, CDR2 YYNGEE. CDR3 sequence: CASSSGHQGKETQYF. The CDR3 DNA reads as TGTGCCAGCAGCTCGGGACACCAGGGGAAAGAGACCCAGTACTTC.

The table lists this clone with a count of one. CDR3 bases: TGTGCCAGCAGCCTTTCGGGACTAGCGGGGGGGCAAGATACGCAGTATTTT. This encodes CASSLSGLAGGQDTQYF. The chain employs TRBV7-3 and TRBJ2-3, with 16 bases aligning to TRBD2. CDR3 size: 17 residues. Germline-derived CDR1 and CDR2 are SGHTA and FQGTGA. V lost 5 bases to trimming and J lost 5 bases; unmatched junction nucleotides: 7.

The chain couples TRBV6-1 to TRBJ1-2, with D possibly TRBD1 on 6 matching bases. V was cut by 1 base and J by 6 bases, with 15 bases left in between. Per germline, CDR1 MNHNS and CDR2 SASEGT. This CDR3 comprises 15 residues. CDR3 region: CASSEVPHRVDGYTF. CDR3 coding DNA: TGTGCCAGCAGTGAAGTGCCCCACAGGGTGGATGGCTACACCTTC.

There are a few counts of this clone. V gene TRBV29-1 combines with J gene TRBJ1-1; tentatively, D is TRBD1 (5 bases). Germline values: CDR1 SQVTM, CDR2 ANQGSEA. The V end was cut by 1 base, the J end by 3 bases, with 15 bases between. The CDR3 covers 15 residues. DNA for the CDR3: TGCAGCGTTGAAGTCTTCGGGGGGGGAGACACTGAAGCTTTCTTT. It yields the protein CSVEVFGGGDTEAFF.

This chain uses TRBV13 with TRBJ1-6, with 7 bases matching TRBD1. The CDR3 length is 15 residues. Germline V gives CDR1 PRHDT, CDR2 FYEKMQ (reference sequence). After removal of 2 bases from V and 7 bases from J, the junction contained 5 bases not matched to a gene. CDR3 region: CASSLYVTGNSPLHF. Here the CDR3 DNA reads TGTGCCAGCAGCTTATACGTGACAGGGAATTCACCCCTCCACTTT. Supplemented by reference TRBV13 and TRBJ1-6, the full variable domain reads AAGVIQSPRHLIKEKRETATLKCYPIPRHDTVYWYQQGPGQDPQFLISFYEKMQSDKGSIPDRFSAQQFSDYHSELNMSSLELGDSALYFCASSLYVTGNSPLHFGNGTRLTVT.

The chain uses TRBV5-1 and TRBJ2-4; 7 bases match TRBD1. Germline V gene sequence: CDR1 SGHRS, CDR2 YFSETQ. The CDR3 extends over 18 amino acids. Trimming at V came to 4 bases and at J to 0 bases, leaving 13 bases not matched to a gene. The CDR3 DNA reads TGCGCCAGCAGCCAAACGAGGACAGGACCAATAGCCAAAAACATTCAGTACTTC. This encodes CASSQTRTGPIAKNIQYF.

The V and J genes are TRBV9 and TRBJ1-1, with D possibly being TRBD1 (5 bases). Germline V lookup: CDR1 SGDLS, CDR2 YYNGEE. V lost 3 bases to trimming and J lost 11 bases, with 17 bases between them. The CDR3 loop spans 13 amino acids. The CDR3 nucleotides are TGTGCCAGCAGCGACGGCAGGGTCGGGTACGCTTTCTTT. Amino acid sequence: CASSDGRVGYAFF.

In regard to this clone: Distinct nucleotide sequences in the sample also encode this CDR3. The V gene is TRBV7-3, the J gene TRBJ2-7; D is undetermined. Germline CDR1 is SGHTA and CDR2 is FQGTGA. The CDR3 spans 13 residues. V shed 1 base and J shed 5 bases, with 9 bases lying between them. CDR3 loop: CASSLKVRDEQYF. The DNA for the CDR3 is TGTGCCAGCAGCTTAAAGGTCCGGGACGAGCAGTACTTC.